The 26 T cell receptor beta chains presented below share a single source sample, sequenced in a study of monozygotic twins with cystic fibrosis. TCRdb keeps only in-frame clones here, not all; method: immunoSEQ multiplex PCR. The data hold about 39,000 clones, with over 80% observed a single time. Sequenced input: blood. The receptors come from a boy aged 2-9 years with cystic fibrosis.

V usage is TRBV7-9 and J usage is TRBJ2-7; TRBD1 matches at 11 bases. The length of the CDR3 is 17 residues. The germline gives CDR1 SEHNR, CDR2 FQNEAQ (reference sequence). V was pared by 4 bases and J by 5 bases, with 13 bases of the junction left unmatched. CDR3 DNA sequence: TGTGCCAGCAGCTCAGCATCCGGGACAGGGGGTGTAAACGAGCAGTACTTC. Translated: CASSSASGTGGVNEQYF.

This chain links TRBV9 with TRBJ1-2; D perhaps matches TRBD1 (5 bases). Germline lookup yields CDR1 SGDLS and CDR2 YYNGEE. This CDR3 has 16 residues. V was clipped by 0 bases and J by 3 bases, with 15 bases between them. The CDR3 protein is CASSVARGGPDYGYTF. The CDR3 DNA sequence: TGTGCCAGCAGCGTAGCTCGGGGGGGACCGGACTATGGCTACACCTTC.

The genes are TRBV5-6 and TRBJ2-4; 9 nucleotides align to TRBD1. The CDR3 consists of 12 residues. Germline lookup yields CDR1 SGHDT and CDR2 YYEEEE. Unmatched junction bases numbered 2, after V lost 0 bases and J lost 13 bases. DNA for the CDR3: TGTGCCAGCAGCTTGGGGGACAGGGCCCAGTACTTC. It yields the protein CASSLGDRAQYF.

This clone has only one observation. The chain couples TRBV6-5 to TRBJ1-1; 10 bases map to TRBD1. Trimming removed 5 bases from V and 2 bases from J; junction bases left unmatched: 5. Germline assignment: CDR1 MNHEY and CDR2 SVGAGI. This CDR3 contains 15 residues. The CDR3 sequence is CASSPWTGGNTEAFF. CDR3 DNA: TGTGCCAGCAGTCCGTGGACAGGGGGTAACACTGAAGCTTTCTTT.

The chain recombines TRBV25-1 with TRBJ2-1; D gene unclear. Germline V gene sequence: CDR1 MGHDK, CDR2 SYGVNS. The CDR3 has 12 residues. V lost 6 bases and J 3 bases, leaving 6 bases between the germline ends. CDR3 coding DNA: TGTGCCAGCAGCTCTTACTACAATGAGCAGTTCTTC. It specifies CASSSYYNEQFF. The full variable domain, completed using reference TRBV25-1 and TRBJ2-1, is EADIYQTPRYLVIGTGKKITLECSQTMGHDKMYWYQQDPGMELHLIHYSYGVNSTEKGDLSSESTVSRIRTEHFPLTLESARPSHTSQYLCASSSYYNEQFFGPGTRLTVL.

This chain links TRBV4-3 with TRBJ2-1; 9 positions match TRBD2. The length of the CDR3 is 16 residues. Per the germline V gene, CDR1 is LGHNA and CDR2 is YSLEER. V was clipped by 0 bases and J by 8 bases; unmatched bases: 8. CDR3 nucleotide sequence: TGCGCCAGCAGCCAAGATAGACAGCGGGGGGCATATGAGCAGTTCTTC. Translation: CASSQDRQRGAYEQFF.

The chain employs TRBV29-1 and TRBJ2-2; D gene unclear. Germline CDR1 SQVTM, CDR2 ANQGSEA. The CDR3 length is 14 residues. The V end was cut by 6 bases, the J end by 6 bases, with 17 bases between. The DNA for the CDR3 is TGCAGCGTCTCCTTGACCCCCACGGCCGGGGAGCTGTTTTTT. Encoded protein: CSVSLTPTAGELFF.

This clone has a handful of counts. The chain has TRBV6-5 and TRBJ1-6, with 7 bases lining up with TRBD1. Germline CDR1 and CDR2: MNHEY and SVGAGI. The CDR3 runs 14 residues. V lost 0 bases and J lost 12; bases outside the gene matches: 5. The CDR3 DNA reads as TGTGCCAGCAGTTACTCAAAGGGGGCGTTACCCCTCCACTTT. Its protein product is CASSYSKGALPLHF.

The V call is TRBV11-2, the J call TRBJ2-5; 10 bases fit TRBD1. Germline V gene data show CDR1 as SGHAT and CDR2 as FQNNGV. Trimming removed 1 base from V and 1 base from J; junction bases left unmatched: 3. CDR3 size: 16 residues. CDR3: CASSLVGQGSQETQYF. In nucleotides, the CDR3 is TGTGCCAGCAGCTTAGTGGGACAGGGGTCCCAAGAGACCCAGTACTTC. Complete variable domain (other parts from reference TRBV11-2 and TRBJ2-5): EAGVAQSPRYKIIEKRQSVAFWCNPISGHATLYWYQQILGQGPKLLIQFQNNGVVDDSQLPKDRFSAERLKGVDSTLKIQPAKLEDSAVYLCASSLVGQGSQETQYFGPGTRLLVL.

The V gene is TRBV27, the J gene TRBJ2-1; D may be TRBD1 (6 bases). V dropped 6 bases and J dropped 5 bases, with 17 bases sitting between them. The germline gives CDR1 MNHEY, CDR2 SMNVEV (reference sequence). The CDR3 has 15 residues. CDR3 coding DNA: TGTGCCAGCAGCCTAAACAGGGTTCGTAACAATGAGCAGTTCTTC. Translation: CASSLNRVRNNEQFF.

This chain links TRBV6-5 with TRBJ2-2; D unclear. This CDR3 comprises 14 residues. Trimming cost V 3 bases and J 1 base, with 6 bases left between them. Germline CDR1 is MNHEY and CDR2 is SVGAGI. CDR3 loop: CASSYQGNTGELFF. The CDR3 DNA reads TGTGCCAGCAGTTATCAAGGGAACACCGGGGAGCTGTTTTTT.

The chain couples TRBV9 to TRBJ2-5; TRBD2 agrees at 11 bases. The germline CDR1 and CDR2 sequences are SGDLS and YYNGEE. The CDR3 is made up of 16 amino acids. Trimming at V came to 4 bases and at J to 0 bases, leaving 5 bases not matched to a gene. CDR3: CASSPGTSGYQETQYF. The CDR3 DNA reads TGTGCCAGCAGCCCGGGGACTAGCGGCTACCAAGAGACCCAGTACTTC.

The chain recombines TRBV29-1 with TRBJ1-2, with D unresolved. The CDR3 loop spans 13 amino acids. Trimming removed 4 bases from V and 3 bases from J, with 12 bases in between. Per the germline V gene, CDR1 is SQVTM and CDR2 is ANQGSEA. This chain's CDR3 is CSVGSDTDYGYTF. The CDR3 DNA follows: TGCAGCGTTGGATCAGACACTGACTATGGCTACACCTTC.

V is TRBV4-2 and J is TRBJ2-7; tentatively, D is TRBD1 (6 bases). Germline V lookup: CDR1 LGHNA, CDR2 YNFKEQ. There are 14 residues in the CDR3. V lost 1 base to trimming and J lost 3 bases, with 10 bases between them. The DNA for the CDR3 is TGTGCCAGCAGCCAAGCGGACAGTTTCTACGAGCAGTACTTC. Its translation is CASSQADSFYEQYF.

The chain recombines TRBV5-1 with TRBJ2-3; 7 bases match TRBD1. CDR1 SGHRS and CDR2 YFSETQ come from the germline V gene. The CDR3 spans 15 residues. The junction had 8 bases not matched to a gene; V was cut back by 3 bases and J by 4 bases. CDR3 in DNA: TGCGCCAGCAGCTATACAGGGGCTTCGGCAGATACGCAGTATTTT. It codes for CASSYTGASADTQYF. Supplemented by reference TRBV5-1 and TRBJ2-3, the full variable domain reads KAGVTQTPRYLIKTRGQQVTLSCSPISGHRSVSWYQQTPGQGLQFLFEYFSETQRNKGNFPGRFSGRQFSNSRSEMNVSTLELGDSALYLCASSYTGASADTQYFGPGTRLTVL.

Here the CDR3 reads CASSQEGGVANYGYTF. The CDR3 bases are TGTGCCAGCAGCCAAGAGGGGGGAGTGGCTAACTATGGCTACACCTTC. J is TRBJ1-2 and V is TRBV4-2; the D gene is possibly TRBD1 (5 bases). Looked up from germline, CDR1 is LGHNA and CDR2 is YNFKEQ. The CDR3 has 16 amino acids. V lost 0 bases and J 0 bases, leaving 11 bases between the germline ends.

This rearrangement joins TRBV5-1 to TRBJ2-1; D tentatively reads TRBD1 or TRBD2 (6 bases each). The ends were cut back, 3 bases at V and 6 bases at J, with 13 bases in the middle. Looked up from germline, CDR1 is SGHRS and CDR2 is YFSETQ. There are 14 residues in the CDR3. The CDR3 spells CASSYLGGGNEQFF. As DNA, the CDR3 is TGCGCCAGCAGCTACCTTGGAGGGGGCAATGAGCAGTTCTTC. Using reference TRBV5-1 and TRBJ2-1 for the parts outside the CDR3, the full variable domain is KAGVTQTPRYLIKTRGQQVTLSCSPISGHRSVSWYQQTPGQGLQFLFEYFSETQRNKGNFPGRFSGRQFSNSRSEMNVSTLELGDSALYLCASSYLGGGNEQFFGPGTRLTVL.

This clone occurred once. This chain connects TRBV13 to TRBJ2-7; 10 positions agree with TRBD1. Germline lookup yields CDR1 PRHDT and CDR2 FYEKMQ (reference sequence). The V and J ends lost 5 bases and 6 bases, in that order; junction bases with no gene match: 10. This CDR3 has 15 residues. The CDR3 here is CASSRRDRGFGEQYF. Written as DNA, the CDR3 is TGTGCCAGCAGCCGCCGGGACAGGGGTTTCGGCGAGCAGTACTTC. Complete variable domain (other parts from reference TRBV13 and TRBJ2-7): AAGVIQSPRHLIKEKRETATLKCYPIPRHDTVYWYQQGPGQDPQFLISFYEKMQSDKGSIPDRFSAQQFSDYHSELNMSSLELGDSALYFCASSRRDRGFGEQYFGPGTRLTVT.

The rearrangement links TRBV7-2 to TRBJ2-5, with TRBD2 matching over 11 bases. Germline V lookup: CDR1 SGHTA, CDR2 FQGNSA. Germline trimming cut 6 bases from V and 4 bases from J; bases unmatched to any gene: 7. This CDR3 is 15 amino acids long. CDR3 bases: TGTGCCAGCAGGTGGGGTAGCGGGGGGGCAGAGACCCAGTACTTC. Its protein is CASRWGSGGAETQYF.

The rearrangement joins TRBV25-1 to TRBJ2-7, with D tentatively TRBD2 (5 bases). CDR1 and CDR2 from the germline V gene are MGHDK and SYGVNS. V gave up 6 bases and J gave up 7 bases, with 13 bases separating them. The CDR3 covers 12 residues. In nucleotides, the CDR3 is TGTGCCAGCAGCCTACAAAGAGGGGAGCAGTACTTC. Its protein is CASSLQRGEQYF.

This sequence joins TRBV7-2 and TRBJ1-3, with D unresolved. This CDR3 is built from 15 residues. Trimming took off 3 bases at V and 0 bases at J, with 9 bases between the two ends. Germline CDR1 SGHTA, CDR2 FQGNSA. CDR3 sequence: CASSLTWGSGNTIYF. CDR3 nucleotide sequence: TGTGCCAGCAGCTTGACTTGGGGCTCTGGAAACACCATATATTTT.

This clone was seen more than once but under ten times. The CDR3 nucleotides read TGTGCCAGCAGTTACTCTGCCGACAGGGAGACCCAGTACTTC. It yields the protein CASSYSADRETQYF. The rearrangement joins TRBV6-6 to TRBJ2-5; TRBD1 is a possible D gene (6 bases). The CDR3 totals 14 residues. Germline CDR1 and CDR2: MNHNY and SVGAGI (reference sequence). V lost 0 bases and J lost 5, with 10 bases in between.

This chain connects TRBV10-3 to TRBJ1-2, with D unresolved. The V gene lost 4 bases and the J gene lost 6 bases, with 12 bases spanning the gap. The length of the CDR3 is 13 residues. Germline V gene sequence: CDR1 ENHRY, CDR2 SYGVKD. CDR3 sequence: CAISVGIEDGYTF. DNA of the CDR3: TGTGCCATCAGTGTAGGGATCGAGGATGGCTACACCTTC.

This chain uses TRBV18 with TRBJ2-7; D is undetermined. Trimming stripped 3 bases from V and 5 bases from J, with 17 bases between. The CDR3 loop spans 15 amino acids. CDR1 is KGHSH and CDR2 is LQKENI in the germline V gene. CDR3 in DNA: TGTGCCAGCTCACCGGGCCGCGCCTCGATCAACGAGCAGTACTTC. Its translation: CASSPGRASINEQYF.

The CDR3 bases are TGTGCCAGCAGTTGGGGGACAGGGTATAATTCACCCCTCCACTTT. Protein product: CASSWGTGYNSPLHF. The chain joins TRBV27 to TRBJ1-6, with 9 bases that match TRBD1. The V gene end was trimmed by 4 bases and the J gene end by 4 bases; junction bases not matched to a gene: 2. The CDR3 spans 15 residues. From germline, CDR1 is MNHEY and CDR2 SMNVEV (reference sequence).

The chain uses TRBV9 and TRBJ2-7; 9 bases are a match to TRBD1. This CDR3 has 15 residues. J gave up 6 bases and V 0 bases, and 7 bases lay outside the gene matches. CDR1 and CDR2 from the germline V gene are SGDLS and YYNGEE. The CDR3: CASSVEGQGLGEQYF. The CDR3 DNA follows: TGTGCCAGCAGCGTAGAGGGACAGGGTCTAGGCGAGCAGTACTTC.